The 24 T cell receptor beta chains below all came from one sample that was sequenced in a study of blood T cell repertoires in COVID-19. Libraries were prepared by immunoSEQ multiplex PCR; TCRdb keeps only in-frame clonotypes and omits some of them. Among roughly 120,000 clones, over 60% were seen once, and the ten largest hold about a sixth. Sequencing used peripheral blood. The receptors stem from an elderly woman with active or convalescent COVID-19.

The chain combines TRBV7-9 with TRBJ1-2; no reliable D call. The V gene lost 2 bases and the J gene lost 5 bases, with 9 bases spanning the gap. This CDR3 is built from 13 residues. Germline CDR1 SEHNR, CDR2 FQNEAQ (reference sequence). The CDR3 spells CASSLLTSYGYTF. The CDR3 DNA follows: TGTGCCAGCAGCTTACTTACATCTTATGGCTACACCTTC.

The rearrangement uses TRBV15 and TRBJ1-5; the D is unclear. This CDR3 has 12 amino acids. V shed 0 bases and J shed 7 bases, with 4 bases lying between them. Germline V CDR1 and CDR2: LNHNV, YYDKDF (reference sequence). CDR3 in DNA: TGTGCCACCAGCAGAGACGGGCAGCCCCAGCATTTT. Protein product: CATSRDGQPQHF. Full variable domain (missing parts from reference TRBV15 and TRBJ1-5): DAMVIQNPRYQVTQFGKPVTLSCSQTLNHNVMYWYQQKSSQAPKLLFHYYDKDFNNEADTPDNFQSRRPNTSFCFLDIRSPGLGDTAMYLCATSRDGQPQHFGDGTRLSIL.

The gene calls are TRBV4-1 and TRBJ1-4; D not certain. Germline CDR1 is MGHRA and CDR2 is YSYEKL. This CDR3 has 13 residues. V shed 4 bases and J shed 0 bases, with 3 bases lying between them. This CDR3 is CASSRATNEKLFF. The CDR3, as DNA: TGCGCCAGCAGCCGAGCAACTAATGAAAAACTGTTTTTT.

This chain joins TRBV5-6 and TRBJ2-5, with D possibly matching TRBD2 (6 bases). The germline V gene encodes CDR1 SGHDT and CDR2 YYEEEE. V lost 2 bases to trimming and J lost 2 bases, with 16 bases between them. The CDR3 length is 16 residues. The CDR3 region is CASSFKSGATQETQYF. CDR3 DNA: TGTGCCAGCAGCTTTAAATCGGGAGCGACACAAGAGACCCAGTACTTC.

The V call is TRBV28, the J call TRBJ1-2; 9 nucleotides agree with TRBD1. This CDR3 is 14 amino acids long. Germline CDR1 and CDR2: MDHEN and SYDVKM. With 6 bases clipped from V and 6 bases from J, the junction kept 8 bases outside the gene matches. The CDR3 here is CASRTPGQGNGYTF. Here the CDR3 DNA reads TGTGCCAGCAGGACTCCGGGACAGGGAAATGGCTACACCTTC.

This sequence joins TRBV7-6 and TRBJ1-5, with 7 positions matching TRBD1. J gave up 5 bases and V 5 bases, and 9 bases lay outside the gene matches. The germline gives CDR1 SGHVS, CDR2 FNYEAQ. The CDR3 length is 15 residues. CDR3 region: CASSLRTGADQPQHF. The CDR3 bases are TGTGCCAGCAGCCTCCGGACAGGAGCGGATCAGCCCCAGCATTTT.

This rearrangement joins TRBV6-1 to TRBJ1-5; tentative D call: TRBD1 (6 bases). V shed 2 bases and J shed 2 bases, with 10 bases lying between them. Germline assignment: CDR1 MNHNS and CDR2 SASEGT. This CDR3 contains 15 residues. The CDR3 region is CASSEWAGGNQPQHF. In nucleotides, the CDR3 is TGTGCCAGCAGTGAATGGGCAGGGGGCAATCAGCCCCAGCATTTT.

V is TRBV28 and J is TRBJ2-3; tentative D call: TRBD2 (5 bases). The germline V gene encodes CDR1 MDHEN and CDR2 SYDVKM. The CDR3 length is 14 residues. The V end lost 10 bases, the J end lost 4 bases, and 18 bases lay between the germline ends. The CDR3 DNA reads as TGTGCCACCGCCCTGGACTTATGGGCAGATACGCAGTATTTT. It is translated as CATALDLWADTQYF.

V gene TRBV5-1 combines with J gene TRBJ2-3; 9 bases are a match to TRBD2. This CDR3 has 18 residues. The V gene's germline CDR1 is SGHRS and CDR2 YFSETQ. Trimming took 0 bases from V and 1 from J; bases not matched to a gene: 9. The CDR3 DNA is TGCGCCAGCAGCTTGGATTATAGCGGGAGAGCCCGCACAGATACGCAGTATTTT. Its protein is CASSLDYSGRARTDTQYF. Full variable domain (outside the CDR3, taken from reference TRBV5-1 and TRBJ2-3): KAGVTQTPRYLIKTRGQQVTLSCSPISGHRSVSWYQQTPGQGLQFLFEYFSETQRNKGNFPGRFSGRQFSNSRSEMNVSTLELGDSALYLCASSLDYSGRARTDTQYFGPGTRLTVL.

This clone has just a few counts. In DNA form, the CDR3 reads TGTGCCACCAGCAGATTCAGGGCGGGAGGATATGATGAGCAGTTCTTC. Its translation: CATSRFRAGGYDEQFF. The V and J genes are TRBV15 and TRBJ2-1; 8 bases map to TRBD2. The V gene end was trimmed by 2 bases and the J gene end by 8 bases; junction bases not matched to a gene: 11. Germline V gene lookup returns CDR1 LNHNV and CDR2 YYDKDF (reference sequence). This CDR3 is 16 amino acids long.

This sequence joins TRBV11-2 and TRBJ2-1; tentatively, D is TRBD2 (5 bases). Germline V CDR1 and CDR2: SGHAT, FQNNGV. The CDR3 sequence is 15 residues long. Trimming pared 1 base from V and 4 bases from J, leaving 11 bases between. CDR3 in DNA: TGTGCCAGCAGCTTAGGGGTTAGCGCATACAATGAGCAGTTCTTC. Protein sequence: CASSLGVSAYNEQFF.

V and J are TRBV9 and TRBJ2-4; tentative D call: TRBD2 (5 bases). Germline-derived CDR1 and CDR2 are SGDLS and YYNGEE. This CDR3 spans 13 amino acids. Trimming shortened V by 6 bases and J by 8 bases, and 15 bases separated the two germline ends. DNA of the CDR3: TGTGCCAGCAACTCCGGGATCGGGGACATTCAGTACTTC. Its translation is CASNSGIGDIQYF.

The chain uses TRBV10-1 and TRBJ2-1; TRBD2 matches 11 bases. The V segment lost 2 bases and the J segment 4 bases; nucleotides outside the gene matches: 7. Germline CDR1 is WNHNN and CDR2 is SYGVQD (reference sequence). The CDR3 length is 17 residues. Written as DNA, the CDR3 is TGCGCCAGCAGTGAGGAGGGACTAGCGGCGACGTACAATGAGCAGTTCTTC. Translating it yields CASSEEGLAATYNEQFF.

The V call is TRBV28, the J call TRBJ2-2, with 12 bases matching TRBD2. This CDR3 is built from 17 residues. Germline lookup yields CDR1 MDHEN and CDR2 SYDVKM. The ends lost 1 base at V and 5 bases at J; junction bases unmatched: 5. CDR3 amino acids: CASSLLASGRDTGELFF. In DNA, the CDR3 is TGTGCCAGCAGTTTATTGGCTAGCGGGAGGGATACCGGGGAGCTGTTTTTT. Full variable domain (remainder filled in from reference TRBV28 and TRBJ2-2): DVKVTQSSRYLVKRTGEKVFLECVQDMDHENMFWYRQDPGLGLRLIYFSYDVKMKEKGDIPEGYSVSREKKERFSLILESASTNQTSMYLCASSLLASGRDTGELFFGEGSRLTVL.

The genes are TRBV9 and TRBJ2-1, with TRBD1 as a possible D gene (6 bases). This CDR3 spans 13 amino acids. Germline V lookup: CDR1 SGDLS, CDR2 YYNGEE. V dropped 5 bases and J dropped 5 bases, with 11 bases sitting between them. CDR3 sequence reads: CASSPGVDNEQFF. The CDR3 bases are TGTGCCAGCAGTCCAGGGGTCGACAATGAGCAGTTCTTC.

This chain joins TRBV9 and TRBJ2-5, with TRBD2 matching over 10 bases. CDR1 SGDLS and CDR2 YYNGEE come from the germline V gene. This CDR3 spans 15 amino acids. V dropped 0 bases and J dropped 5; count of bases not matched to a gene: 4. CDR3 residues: CASSVASGRYETQYF. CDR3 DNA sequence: TGTGCCAGCAGCGTAGCTAGCGGGAGATATGAGACCCAGTACTTC.

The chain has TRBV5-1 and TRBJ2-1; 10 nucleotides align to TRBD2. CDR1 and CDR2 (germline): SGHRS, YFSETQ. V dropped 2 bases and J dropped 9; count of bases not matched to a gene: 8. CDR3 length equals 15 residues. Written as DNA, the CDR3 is TGCGCCAGCAGCTTTAGTCTAGCGGGAGTTAGTGAGCAGTTCTTC. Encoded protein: CASSFSLAGVSEQFF.

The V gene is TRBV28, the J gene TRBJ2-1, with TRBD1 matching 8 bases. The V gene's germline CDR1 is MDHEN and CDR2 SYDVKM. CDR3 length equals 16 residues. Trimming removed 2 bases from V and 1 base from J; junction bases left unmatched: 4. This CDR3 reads CASSLGQGRSYNEQFF. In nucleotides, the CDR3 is TGTGCCAGCAGTTTAGGACAGGGTAGGTCCTACAATGAGCAGTTCTTC.

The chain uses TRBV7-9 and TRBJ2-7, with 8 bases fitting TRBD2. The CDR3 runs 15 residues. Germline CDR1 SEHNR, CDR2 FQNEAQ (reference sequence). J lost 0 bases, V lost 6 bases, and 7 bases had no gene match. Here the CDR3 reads CASRVTSGTSYEQYF. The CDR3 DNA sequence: TGTGCCAGCAGGGTAACTAGCGGTACCTCCTACGAGCAGTACTTC.

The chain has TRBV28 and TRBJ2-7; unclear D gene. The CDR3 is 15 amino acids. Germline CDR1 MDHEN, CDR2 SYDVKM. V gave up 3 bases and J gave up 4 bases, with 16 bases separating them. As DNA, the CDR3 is TGTGCCAGCAGTTTGGGCAGTCTCTCTCCTTACGAGCAGTACTTC. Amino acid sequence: CASSLGSLSPYEQYF.

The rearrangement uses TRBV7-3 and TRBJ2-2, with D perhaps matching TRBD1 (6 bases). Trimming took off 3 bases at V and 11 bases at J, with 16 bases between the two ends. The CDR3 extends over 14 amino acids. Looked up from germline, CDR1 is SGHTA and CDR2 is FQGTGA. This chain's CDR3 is CASSFTGPPNELFF. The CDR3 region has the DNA TGTGCCAGCAGCTTTACAGGGCCACCGAATGAGCTGTTTTTT. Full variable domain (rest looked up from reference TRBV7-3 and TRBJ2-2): GAGVSQTPSNKVTEKGKYVELRCDPISGHTALYWYRQSLGQGPEFLIYFQGTGAADDSGLPNDRFFAVRPEGSVSTLKIQRTERGDSAVYLCASSFTGPPNELFFGEGSRLTVL.

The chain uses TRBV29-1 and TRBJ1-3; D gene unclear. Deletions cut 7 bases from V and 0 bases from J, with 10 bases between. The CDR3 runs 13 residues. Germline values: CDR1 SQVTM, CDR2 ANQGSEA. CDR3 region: CSAQKNSGNTIYF. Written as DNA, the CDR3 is TGCAGCGCTCAGAAAAACTCTGGAAACACCATATATTTT.

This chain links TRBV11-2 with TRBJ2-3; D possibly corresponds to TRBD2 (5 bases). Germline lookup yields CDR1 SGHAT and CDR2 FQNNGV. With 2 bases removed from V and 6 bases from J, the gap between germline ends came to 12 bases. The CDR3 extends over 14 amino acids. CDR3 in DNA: TGTGCCAGCAGCTTAACGGACGAGCGGGATACGCAGTATTTT. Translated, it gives CASSLTDERDTQYF. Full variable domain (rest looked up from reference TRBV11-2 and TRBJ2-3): EAGVAQSPRYKIIEKRQSVAFWCNPISGHATLYWYQQILGQGPKLLIQFQNNGVVDDSQLPKDRFSAERLKGVDSTLKIQPAKLEDSAVYLCASSLTDERDTQYFGPGTRLTVL.

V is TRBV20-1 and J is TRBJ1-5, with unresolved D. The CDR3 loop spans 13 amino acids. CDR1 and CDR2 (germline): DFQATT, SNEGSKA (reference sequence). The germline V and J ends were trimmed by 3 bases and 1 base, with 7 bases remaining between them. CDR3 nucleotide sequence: TGCAGTGCTAGTACTTCGAGCAATCAGCCCCAGCATTTT. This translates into CSASTSSNQPQHF.